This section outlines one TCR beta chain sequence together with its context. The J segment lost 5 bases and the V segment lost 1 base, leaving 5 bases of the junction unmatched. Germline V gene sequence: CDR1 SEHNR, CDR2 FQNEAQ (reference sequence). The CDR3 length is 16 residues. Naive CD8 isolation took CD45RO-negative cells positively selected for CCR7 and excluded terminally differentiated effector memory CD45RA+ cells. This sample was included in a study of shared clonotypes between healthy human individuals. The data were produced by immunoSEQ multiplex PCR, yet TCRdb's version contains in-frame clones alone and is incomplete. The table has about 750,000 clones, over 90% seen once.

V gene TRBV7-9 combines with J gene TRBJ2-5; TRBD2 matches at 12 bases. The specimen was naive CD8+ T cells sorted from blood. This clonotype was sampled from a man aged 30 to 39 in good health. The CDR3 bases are TGTGCCAGCAGCTTAGGAGGGCTAGCGGGAGGGGAGACCCAGTACTTC. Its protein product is CASSLGGLAGGETQYF.